This T cell receptor (beta chain) was sequenced in a study of regulatory T cells in long-lasting Graves disease. Study-wide findings and caveats: TRBV28, TRBJ1-2 and TRBJ2-5 were favored in persistent disease. Among persistent patients, a larger number of public clonotypes were shared (around 3,000) than among newly diagnosed patients (around 980).

Arm-PCR of CDR3 regions with iRepertoire HTBI primers generated TCR beta libraries. TCRdb redid the calling of the multiplex PCR reads with MiXCR, one entry per CDR3 protein. The sample includes over 400,000 distinct CDR3 sequences, approximately 15% of them seen just once. Germline loops: CDR1 MNHNS, CDR2 SASEGT. V shed 2 bases and J shed 6 bases, with 20 bases lying between them. There are 16 residues in the CDR3. This clonotype appeared a few times. Its specificity is not known. The time point is: newly diagnosed GD, antithyroid drugs for less than 3 months. PBMC RNA served as the TCR library source. The sample also formed part of further work on T cells in Graves' hyperthyroidism and ophthalmopathy.

This chain connects TRBV6-1 to TRBJ2-7; D is unresolved. This sequence originates from a woman between 50 and 59 years old with Graves disease. The sample here was peripheral blood mononuclear cells (PBMCs), taken at new diagnosis, from a patient treated with antithyroid drugs. The CDR3 nucleotides are TGTGCCAGCAGTGAAATGCCCGGGTTACCGGGCGCCGAGCAGTACTTC. Its translation is CASSEMPGLPGAEQYF.